The 12 T cell receptor beta chains in this list originate from one sample, sequenced in a study of cytomegalovirus exposure and HLA in healthy donors (dated by TCRdb to 2016 to 2017). Receptor libraries were prepared by the immunoSEQ multiplex PCR assay. A mixture of 60 forward primers for TCR Vbeta segments and 13 reverse primers for TCR Jbeta segments was used in the multiplex PCR. TCRdb mirrors the immuneACCESS table, restricted to in-frame sequences. Some clones are absent from its copies; in checked studies, under half trace to an unresolved V gene, and the reason for the others is unknown. Recorded for this sample are 200,000 or so clones; 82% of them occurred a single time. The ten largest clones take up 0.075% to 0.1% of the sample. The sequencing input was PBMCs. The source of these receptors is a boy aged 2 to 10 in good health and CMV-seronegative.

The CDR3 coding sequence is TGTGCCAGCAGGTCTAGCGGGGGGTACACAGATACGCAGTATTTT. Its translation: CASRSSGGYTDTQYF. This chain connects TRBV27 to TRBJ2-3; 11 bases fit TRBD2. This CDR3 contains 15 residues. Looked up from germline, CDR1 is MNHEY and CDR2 is SMNVEV (reference sequence). The J segment lost 2 bases and the V segment lost 6 bases, leaving 4 bases of the junction unmatched.

V usage is TRBV29-1 and J usage is TRBJ2-7, with D perhaps TRBD2 (6 bases). The CDR3 is made up of 13 amino acids. Germline V lookup: CDR1 SQVTM, CDR2 ANQGSEA. V was clipped by 5 bases and J by 5 bases, with 16 bases between them. The CDR3: CSVWLEGRHEQYF. CDR3 DNA: TGCAGCGTTTGGCTAGAGGGGAGGCACGAGCAGTACTTC.

This clone came up a few times. The V gene is TRBV9, the J gene TRBJ1-2; perhaps TRBD1 as D (5 bases). The CDR3 sequence is 11 residues long. V lost 3 bases to trimming and J lost 14 bases, with 14 bases between them. Germline CDR1 SGDLS, CDR2 YYNGEE. The CDR3 bases are TGTGCCAGCAGCGCGTCCTCGGACATAACCTTC. The encoded protein is CASSASSDITF. The full variable domain, completed using reference TRBV9 and TRBJ1-2, is DSGVTQTPKHLITATGQRVTLRCSPRSGDLSVYWYQQSLDQGLQFLIQYYNGEERAKGNILERFSAQQFPDLHSELNLSSLELGDSALYFCASSASSDITFGSGTRLTVV.

The V call is TRBV4-3, the J call TRBJ2-4; perhaps TRBD2 as D (6 bases). Germline assignment: CDR1 LGHNA and CDR2 YSLEER. V was shortened by 1 base and J by 3 bases, with 19 bases between the two germline ends. This CDR3 region has 18 residues. The CDR3 DNA follows: TGCGCCAGCAGCCAAGGAAGGTGGGGAAGCGGGTACAAAAACATTCAGTACTTC. Amino acids: CASSQGRWGSGYKNIQYF.

To note about this clone: The same CDR3 also results from other DNA sequences found in this sample. The chain is built from TRBV30 and TRBJ1-1; D is unclear. CDR3 size: 13 residues. Germline-derived CDR1 and CDR2 are GTSNPN and SVGIG (reference sequence). The ends were cut back, 0 bases at V and 1 base at J, with 6 bases in the middle. Here the CDR3 reads CAWSVGGNTEAFF. CDR3 nucleotides: TGTGCCTGGAGTGTTGGAGGGAACACTGAAGCTTTCTTT. The whole variable domain, remainder taken from reference TRBV30 and TRBJ1-1, is SQTIHQWPATLVQPVGSPLSLECTVEGTSNPNLYWYRQAAGRGLQLLFYSVGIGQISSEVPQNLSASRPQDRQFILSSKKLLLSDSGFYLCAWSVGGNTEAFFGQGTRLTVV.

The V and J genes are TRBV2 and TRBJ2-1; tentative D call: TRBD1 (8 bases). Germline lookup yields CDR1 SNHLY and CDR2 FYNNEI. V was clipped by 6 bases and J by 4 bases, with 16 bases between them. The CDR3 covers 15 residues. The CDR3 loop is CASSLTGGGYNEQFF. CDR3 nucleotides: TGTGCCAGCAGCCTCACAGGGGGGGGTTACAATGAGCAGTTCTTC. The complete variable domain, with remaining parts taken from reference TRBV2 and TRBJ2-1, reads EPEVTQTPSHQVTQMGQEVILRCVPISNHLYFYWYRQILGQKVEFLVSFYNNEISEKSEIFDDQFSVERPDGSNFTLKIRSTKLEDSAMYFCASSLTGGGYNEQFFGPGTRLTVL.

In DNA, the CDR3 is TGTGCCAGCAGTTTAAACGGAGCGATTTATAATTCACCCCTCCACTTT. It is translated as CASSLNGAIYNSPLHF. This chain joins TRBV27 and TRBJ1-6, with D unresolved. Germline loops: CDR1 MNHEY, CDR2 SMNVEV (reference sequence). V lost 2 bases and J 4 bases, leaving 12 bases between the germline ends. The CDR3 is 16 amino acids.

The chain has TRBV7-2 and TRBJ2-7; 9 positions agree with TRBD1. Per the germline V gene, CDR1 is SGHTA and CDR2 is FQGNSA. The V segment lost 0 bases and the J segment 6 bases; nucleotides outside the gene matches: 3. The CDR3 has 14 residues. In DNA, the CDR3 is TGTGCCAGCAGCTTAGCCGGGACAGGGCTCGAGCAGTACTTC. It is translated as CASSLAGTGLEQYF.

This clone has only one observation. V gene TRBV6-1 combines with J gene TRBJ2-1, with D maybe TRBD1 (8 bases). CDR1 MNHNS and CDR2 SASEGT come from the germline V gene. The V gene lost 6 bases and the J gene lost 10 bases, with 19 bases spanning the gap. The CDR3 has 14 residues. CDR3 region: CASSTGGVQWEQFF. As DNA, the CDR3 is TGTGCCAGCAGCACAGGGGGGGTACAATGGGAGCAGTTCTTC.

The rearrangement links TRBV2 to TRBJ1-6; D is possibly TRBD1 (5 bases). With 6 bases removed from V and 6 bases from J, the gap between germline ends came to 12 bases. Germline loops: CDR1 SNHLY, CDR2 FYNNEI. The CDR3 sequence is 14 residues long. CDR3: CASSRQGLNSPLHF. The CDR3 DNA follows: TGTGCCAGCAGCCGGCAGGGACTTAATTCACCCCTCCACTTT.

V is TRBV19 and J is TRBJ2-3; D is perhaps TRBD1 (7 bases). The CDR3 covers 14 residues. Germline V gene sequence: CDR1 LNHDA, CDR2 SQIVND (reference sequence). Trimming stripped 3 bases from V and 5 bases from J, with 12 bases between. CDR3 residues: CASSIRGEGDTQYF. The DNA for the CDR3 is TGTGCCAGTAGTATCAGGGGGGAAGGAGATACGCAGTATTTT. Supplemented by reference TRBV19 and TRBJ2-3, the full variable domain reads DGGITQSPKYLFRKEGQNVTLSCEQNLNHDAMYWYRQDPGQGLRLIYYSQIVNDFQKGDIAEGYSVSREKKESFPLTVTSAQKNPTAFYLCASSIRGEGDTQYFGPGTRLTVL.

This sequence joins TRBV19 and TRBJ1-6, with 9 bases that match TRBD1. J was trimmed by 3 bases and V by 10 bases; bases with no gene match: 4. CDR3 length: 14 amino acids. The germline V gene encodes CDR1 LNHDA and CDR2 SQIVND (reference sequence). This CDR3 is CATQGAIYNSPLHF. CDR3 in DNA: TGTGCCACACAGGGGGCCATCTATAATTCACCCCTCCACTTT.